This paragraph reports one TCR beta chain. The antigen is not known. PCR was performed a second time for about 7 to 12 cycles using a sample-barcoded 5' primer and a J-beta primer mix. TCRdb itself ran the 5' RACE reads through MiXCR, one entry per CDR3 protein. This sample has approximately 680,000 distinct CDR3 sequences; approximately 30% occur once, and the top ten carry 15%. The CDR3 has 14 amino acids. Germline values: CDR1 SGHTA, CDR2 FQGNSA. Trimming pared 1 base from V and 11 bases from J, leaving 12 bases between. This entry comes from a study of blood T cells in healthy people across ages. Study conclusions and caveats: Those diversity estimates obtained from one million T cells were thought to be underestimates.

This sequence joins TRBV7-2 and TRBJ1-6; D might be TRBD1 (6 bases). The source material was blood. The clonotype originates from a woman at least 80 years old in good health. In DNA form, the CDR3 reads TGTGCCAGCAGCTTAGGGACAGATCGGGCACCCCTCCACTTT. It translates to CASSLGTDRAPLHF.